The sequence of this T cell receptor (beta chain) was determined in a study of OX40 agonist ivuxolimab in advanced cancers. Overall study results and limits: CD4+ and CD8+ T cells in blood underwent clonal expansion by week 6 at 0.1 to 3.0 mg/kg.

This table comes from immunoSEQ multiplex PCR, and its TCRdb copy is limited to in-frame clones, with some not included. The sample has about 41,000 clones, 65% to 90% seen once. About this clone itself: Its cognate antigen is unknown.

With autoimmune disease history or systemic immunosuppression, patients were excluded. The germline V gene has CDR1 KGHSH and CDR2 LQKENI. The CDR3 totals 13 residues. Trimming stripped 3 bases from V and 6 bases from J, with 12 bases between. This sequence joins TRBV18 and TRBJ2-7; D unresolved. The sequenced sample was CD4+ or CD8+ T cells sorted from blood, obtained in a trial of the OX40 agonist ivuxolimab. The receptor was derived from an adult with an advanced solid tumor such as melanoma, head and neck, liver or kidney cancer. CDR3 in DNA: TGTGCCAGCTCACCCTCGGACCAAGGCGAGCAGTACTTC. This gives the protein CASSPSDQGEQYF.